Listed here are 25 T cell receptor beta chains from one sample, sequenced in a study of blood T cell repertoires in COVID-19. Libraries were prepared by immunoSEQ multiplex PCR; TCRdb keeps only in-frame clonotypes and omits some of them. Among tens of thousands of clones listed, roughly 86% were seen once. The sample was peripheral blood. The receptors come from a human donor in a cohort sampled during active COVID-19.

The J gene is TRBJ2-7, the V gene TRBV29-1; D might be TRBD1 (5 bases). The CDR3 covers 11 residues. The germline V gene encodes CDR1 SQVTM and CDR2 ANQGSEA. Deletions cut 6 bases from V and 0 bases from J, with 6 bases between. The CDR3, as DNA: TGCAGCGTAACAGGCTCCTACGAGCAGTACTTC. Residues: CSVTGSYEQYF.

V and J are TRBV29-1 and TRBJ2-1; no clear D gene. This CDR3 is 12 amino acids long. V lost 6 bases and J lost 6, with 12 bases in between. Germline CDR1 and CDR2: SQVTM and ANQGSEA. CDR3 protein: CSVLWSSNEQFF. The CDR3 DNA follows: TGCAGCGTCTTGTGGAGCTCCAATGAGCAGTTCTTC.

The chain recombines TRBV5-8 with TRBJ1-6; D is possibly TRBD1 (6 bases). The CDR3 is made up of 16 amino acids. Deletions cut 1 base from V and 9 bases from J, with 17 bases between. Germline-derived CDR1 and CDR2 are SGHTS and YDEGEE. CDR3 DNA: TGTGCCAGCAGCTTGCGGCAGGGGCGCCAAGTTTCACCCCTCCACTTT. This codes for CASSLRQGRQVSPLHF.

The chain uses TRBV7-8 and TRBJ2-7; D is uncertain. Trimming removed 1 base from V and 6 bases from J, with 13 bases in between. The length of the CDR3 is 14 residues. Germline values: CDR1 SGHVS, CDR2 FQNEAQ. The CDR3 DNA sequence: TGTGCCAGCAGCTTAGACAGAACCTATGGCGAGCAGTACTTC. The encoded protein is CASSLDRTYGEQYF.

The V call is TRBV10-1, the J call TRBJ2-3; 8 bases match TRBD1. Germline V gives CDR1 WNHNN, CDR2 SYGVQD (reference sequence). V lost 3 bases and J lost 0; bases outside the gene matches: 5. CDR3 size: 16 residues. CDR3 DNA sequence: TGCGCCAGCAGTGAACTACGGACAGGGAGCACAGATACGCAGTATTTT. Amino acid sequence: CASSELRTGSTDTQYF.

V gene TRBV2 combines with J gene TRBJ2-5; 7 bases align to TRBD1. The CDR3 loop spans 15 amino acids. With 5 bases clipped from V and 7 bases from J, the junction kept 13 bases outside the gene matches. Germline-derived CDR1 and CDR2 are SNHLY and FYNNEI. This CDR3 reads CASSRDSRGGWTQYF. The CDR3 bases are TGTGCCAGCAGTAGGGACAGCAGAGGGGGTTGGACCCAGTACTTC.

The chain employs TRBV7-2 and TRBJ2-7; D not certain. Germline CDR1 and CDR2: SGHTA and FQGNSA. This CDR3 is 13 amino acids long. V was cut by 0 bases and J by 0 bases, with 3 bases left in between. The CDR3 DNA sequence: TGTGCCAGCAGCTTAGCCAGCTCCTACGAGCAGTACTTC. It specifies CASSLASSYEQYF.

CDR3 bases: TGCGCCAGCAGCGGCAGGGGGCTGGCAGATACGCAGTATTTT. Translation: CASSGRGLADTQYF. This rearrangement joins TRBV5-1 to TRBJ2-3, with TRBD1 identical over 8 bases. CDR1 and CDR2 from the germline V gene are SGHRS and YFSETQ. The length of the CDR3 is 14 residues. V was pared by 4 bases and J by 4 bases, with 5 bases of the junction left unmatched.

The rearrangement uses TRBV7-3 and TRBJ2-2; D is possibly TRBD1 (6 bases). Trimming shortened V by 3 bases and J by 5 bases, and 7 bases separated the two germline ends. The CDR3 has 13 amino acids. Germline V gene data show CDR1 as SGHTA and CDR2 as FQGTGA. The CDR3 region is CASSLDRTGELFF. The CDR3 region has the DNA TGTGCCAGCAGCTTGGACAGAACCGGGGAGCTGTTTTTT. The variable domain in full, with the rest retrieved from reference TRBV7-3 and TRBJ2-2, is GAGVSQTPSNKVTEKGKYVELRCDPISGHTALYWYRQSLGQGPEFLIYFQGTGAADDSGLPNDRFFAVRPEGSVSTLKIQRTERGDSAVYLCASSLDRTGELFFGEGSRLTVL.

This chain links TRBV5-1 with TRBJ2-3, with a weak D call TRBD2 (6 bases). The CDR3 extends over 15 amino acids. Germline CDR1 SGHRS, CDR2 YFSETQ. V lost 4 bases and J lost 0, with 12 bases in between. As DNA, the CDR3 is TGCGCCAGCAGCGATTCGGGGACTAGCACAGATACGCAGTATTTT. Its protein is CASSDSGTSTDTQYF.

For the CDR3, the DNA is TGCGCCAGCAGCCGGGACTGGACCGGGGAGCTGTTTTTT. Protein sequence: CASSRDWTGELFF. The chain links TRBV5-1 to TRBJ2-2, with TRBD2 as a possible D gene (6 bases). The germline V gene encodes CDR1 SGHRS and CDR2 YFSETQ. The germline V and J ends were trimmed by 4 bases and 5 bases, with 9 bases remaining between them. The CDR3 runs to 13 residues.

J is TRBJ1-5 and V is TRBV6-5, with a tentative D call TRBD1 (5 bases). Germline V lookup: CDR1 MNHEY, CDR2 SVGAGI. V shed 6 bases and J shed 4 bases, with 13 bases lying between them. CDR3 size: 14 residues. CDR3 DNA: TGTGCCAGCAGCCCATTCGGGGGAAATCAGCCCCAGCATTTT. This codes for CASSPFGGNQPQHF.

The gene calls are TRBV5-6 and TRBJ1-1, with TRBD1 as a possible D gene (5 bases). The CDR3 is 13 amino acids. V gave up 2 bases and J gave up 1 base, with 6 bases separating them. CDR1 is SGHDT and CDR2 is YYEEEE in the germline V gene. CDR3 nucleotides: TGTGCCAGCAGCTTCACAGGGAACACTGAAGCTTTCTTT. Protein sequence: CASSFTGNTEAFF.

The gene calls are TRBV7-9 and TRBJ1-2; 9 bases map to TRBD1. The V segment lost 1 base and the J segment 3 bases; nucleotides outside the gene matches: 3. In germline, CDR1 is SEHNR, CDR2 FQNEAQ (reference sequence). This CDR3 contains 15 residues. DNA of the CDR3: TGTGCCAGCAGCTTAGAGACAGGGGGTGACTATGGCTACACCTTC. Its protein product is CASSLETGGDYGYTF.

In DNA, the CDR3 is TGTGCCAGCAGCCCGCAGAGCCAAGGGAGTGGCTACACCTTC. Amino acid sequence: CASSPQSQGSGYTF. The genes are TRBV5-4 and TRBJ1-2; D gene ambiguous. From germline, CDR1 is SGHNT and CDR2 YYREEE (reference sequence). CDR3 length: 14 amino acids. V dropped 4 bases and J dropped 7 bases, with 17 bases sitting between them.

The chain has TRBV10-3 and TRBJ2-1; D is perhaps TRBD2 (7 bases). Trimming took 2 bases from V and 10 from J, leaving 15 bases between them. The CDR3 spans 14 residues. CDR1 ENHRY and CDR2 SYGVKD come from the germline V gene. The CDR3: CAISEGGAWGEQFF. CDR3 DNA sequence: TGTGCCATCAGTGAGGGGGGGGCATGGGGCGAGCAGTTCTTC.

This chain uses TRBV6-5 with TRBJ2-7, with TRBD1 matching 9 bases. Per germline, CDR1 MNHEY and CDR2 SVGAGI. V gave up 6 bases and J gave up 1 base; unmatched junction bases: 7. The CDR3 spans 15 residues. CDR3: CASRSRDRDSYEQYF. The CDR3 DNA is TGTGCCAGCAGAAGCCGGGACAGGGATTCCTACGAGCAGTACTTC.

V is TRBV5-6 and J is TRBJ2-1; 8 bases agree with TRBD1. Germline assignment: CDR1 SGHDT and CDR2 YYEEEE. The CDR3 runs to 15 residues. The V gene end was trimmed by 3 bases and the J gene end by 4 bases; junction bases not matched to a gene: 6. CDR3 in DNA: TGTGCCAGCAGCTGGCAGGGGGCGTTGTACAATGAGCAGTTCTTC. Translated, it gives CASSWQGALYNEQFF.

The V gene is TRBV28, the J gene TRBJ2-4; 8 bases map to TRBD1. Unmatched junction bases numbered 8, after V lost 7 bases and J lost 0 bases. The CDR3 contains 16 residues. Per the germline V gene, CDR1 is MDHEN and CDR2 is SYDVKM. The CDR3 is CASNRGVILAKNIQYF. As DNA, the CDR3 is TGTGCCAGCAACAGGGGGGTTATACTAGCCAAAAACATTCAGTACTTC.

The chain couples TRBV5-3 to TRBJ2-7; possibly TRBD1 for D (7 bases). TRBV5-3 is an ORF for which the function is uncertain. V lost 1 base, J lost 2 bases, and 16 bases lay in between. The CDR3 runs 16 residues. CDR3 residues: CARSLLLRDRAYEQYF. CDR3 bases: TGTGCCAGAAGCTTGCTCCTGCGGGACAGAGCCTACGAGCAGTACTTC.

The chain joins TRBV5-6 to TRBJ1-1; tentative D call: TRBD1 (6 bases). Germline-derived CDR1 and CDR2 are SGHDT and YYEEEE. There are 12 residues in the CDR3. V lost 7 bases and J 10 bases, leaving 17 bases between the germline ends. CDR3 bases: TGTGCCAGCCTGGGGCCGACAGGAAGAGCTTTCTTT. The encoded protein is CASLGPTGRAFF.

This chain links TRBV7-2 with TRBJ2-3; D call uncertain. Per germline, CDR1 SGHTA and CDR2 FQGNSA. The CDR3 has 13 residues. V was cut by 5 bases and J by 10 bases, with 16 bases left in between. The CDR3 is CASSTPLRTAQYF. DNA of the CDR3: TGTGCCAGCAGCACCCCGCTGCGCACAGCGCAGTATTTT.

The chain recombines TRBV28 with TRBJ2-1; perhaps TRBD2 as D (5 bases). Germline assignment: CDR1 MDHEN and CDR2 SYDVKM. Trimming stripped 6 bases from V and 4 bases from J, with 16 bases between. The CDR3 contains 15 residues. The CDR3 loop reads CASSPRRSGYNEQFF. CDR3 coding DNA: TGTGCCAGCAGCCCTAGAAGGTCGGGGTACAATGAGCAGTTCTTC. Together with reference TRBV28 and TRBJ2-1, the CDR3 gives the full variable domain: DVKVTQSSRYLVKRTGEKVFLECVQDMDHENMFWYRQDPGLGLRLIYFSYDVKMKEKGDIPEGYSVSREKKERFSLILESASTNQTSMYLCASSPRRSGYNEQFFGPGTRLTVL.

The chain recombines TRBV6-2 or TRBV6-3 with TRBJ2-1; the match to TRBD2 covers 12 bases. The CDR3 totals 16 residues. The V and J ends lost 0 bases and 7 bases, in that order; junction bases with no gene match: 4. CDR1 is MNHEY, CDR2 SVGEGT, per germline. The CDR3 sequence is CASSYSGLAGQNEQFF. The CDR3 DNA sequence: TGTGCCAGCAGTTACTCAGGACTAGCGGGGCAAAATGAGCAGTTCTTC.

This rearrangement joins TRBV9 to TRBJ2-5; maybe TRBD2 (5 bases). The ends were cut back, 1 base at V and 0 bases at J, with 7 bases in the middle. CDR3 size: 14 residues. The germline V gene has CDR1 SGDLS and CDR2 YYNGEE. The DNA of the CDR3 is TGTGCCAGCAGCGTATCGGGGTACCAAGAGACCCAGTACTTC. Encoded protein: CASSVSGYQETQYF.